This record covers a single T cell receptor (beta chain). Its matching antigen is unknown. The data are from a study of cytomegalovirus exposure and HLA in healthy donors. Findings and limits, study-wide: Subsequent analysis found a tendency for first-cohort TCR clusters to co-occur within the 110 or so validation repertoires. It was approximately 160 TCR beta chains that were listed as cytomegalovirus-associated. Usually a TCR sequence was rare, but some public TCRs were found in many donors. CMV antigen specificity of a few CMV-associated chains was confirmed in vitro.

Assay: immunoSEQ multiplex PCR; the TCRdb copy retains only in-frame clones and omits some. The repertoire consists of 250,000 to 400,000 clones, with around 90% occurring once and the leading ten covering around 0.88%. The CDR3 totals 16 residues. Germline lookup yields CDR1 SGHTA and CDR2 FQGNSA. V was shortened by 4 bases and J by 2 bases, with 15 bases between the two germline ends. The sample comprised PBMCs. The sequence came from a man aged 25-40 years in good health and CMV-seronegative. The chain couples TRBV7-2 to TRBJ2-1; D gene unclear. As DNA, the CDR3 is TGTGCCAGCAGCTCTGTGACTGCTAGAGCCTACAATGAGCAGTTCTTC. Its protein is CASSSVTARAYNEQFF.